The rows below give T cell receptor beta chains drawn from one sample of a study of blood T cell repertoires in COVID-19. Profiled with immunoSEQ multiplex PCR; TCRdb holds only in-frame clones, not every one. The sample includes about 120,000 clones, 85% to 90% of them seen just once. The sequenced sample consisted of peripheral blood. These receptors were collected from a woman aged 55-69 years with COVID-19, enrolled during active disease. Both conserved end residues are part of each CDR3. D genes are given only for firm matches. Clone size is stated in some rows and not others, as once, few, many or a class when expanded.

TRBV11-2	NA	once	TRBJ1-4	TGTGCCAGCAGCCAACTGAATGAAAAACTGTTTTTT	CASSQLNEKLFF
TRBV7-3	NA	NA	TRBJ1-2	TGTGCCAGCGGCACCGGGGAGTTGGACTATGGCTACACCTTC	CASGTGELDYGYTF
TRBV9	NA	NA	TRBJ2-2	TGTGCCAGCAGCCCTCTCGGTCTTCCGAAGCTGTTTTTT	CASSPLGLPKLFF
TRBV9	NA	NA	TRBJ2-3	TGTGCCAGCAGCTCCCGGGGGGCGAGGGGTGAAGATACGCAGTATTTT	CASSSRGARGEDTQYF
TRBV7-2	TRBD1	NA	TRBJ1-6	TGTGCCAGCAGTCTTACAGGGGGCGCGGGGCCCCCCCTCCACTTT	CASSLTGGAGPPLHF
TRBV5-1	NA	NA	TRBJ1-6	TGCGCCAGCAGCTTGACCGACAGTCGAAATTCACCCCTCCACTTT	CASSLTDSRNSPLHF
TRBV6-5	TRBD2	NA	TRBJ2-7	TGTGCCAGCAGTACTAGCGGGGGGCTCGAGCAGTACTTC	CASSTSGGLEQYF
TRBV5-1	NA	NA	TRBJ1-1	TGCGCCAGCAGTTTTCGGACAGTGAACACTGAAGCTTTCTTT	CASSFRTVNTEAFF
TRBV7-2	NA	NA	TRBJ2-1	TGTGCCAGCAGTGCCCCGGGGGTCAGCTCCTACAATGAGCAGTTCTTC	CASSAPGVSSYNEQFF
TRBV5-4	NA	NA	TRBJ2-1	TGTGCCAGCAGCTTGGATTCGGGGGTCGGCGCCTACAATGAGCAGTTCTTC	CASSLDSGVGAYNEQFF
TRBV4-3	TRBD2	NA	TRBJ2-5	TGCGCCAGCAGCCAAGGGACTAGCGGGGTAGAGACCCAGTACTTC	CASSQGTSGVETQYF
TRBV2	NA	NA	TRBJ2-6	TGTGCCCCTGCGGTGGCTGGGGCCAACGTCCTGACTTTC	CAPAVAGANVLTF
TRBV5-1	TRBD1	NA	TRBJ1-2	TGCGCCAGCAGCTTGGTAGCGACAGGGGGCCCCTATGGCTACACCTTC	CASSLVATGGPYGYTF
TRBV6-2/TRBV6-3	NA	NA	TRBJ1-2	TGTGCCAGCAGTCTTCCGGGGGGTACCGGCTACACCTTC	CASSLPGGTGYTF
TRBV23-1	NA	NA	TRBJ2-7	TGCGCCAGCAGTCAATCGGGGACTTACGAGCAGTACTTC	CASSQSGTYEQYF
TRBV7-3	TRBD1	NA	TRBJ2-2	TGTGCCAGCACAGGGGGAATCACCGGGGAGCTGTTTTTT	CASTGGITGELFF
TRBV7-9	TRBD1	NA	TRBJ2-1	TGTGCCAGCATTTCCGGGACAGCCTACAATGAGCAGTTCTTC	CASISGTAYNEQFF
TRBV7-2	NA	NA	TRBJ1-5	TGTGCCAGCAGCCGGCGGGGGGGCAATCAGCCCCAGCATTTT	CASSRRGGNQPQHF
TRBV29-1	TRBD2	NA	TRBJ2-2	TGCAGCGCGGGAAGACTAGCCGGGAAAGCGAACACCGGGGAGCTGTTTTTT	CSAGRLAGKANTGELFF
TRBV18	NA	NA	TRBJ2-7	TGTGCCAGCTCACCACCTCCCAGTACTAGCTACGAGCAGTACTTC	CASSPPPSTSYEQYF
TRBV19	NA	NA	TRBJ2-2	TGTGCCAGTAGTAGGACTATAGAACGGGCCGGGGAGCTGTTTTTT	CASSRTIERAGELFF
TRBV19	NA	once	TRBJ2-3	TGTGCCAGTAGTAGTGCGGGGAGCACAGATACGCAGTATTTT	CASSSAGSTDTQYF
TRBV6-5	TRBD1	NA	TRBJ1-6	TGTGCCAGCAGTTACTCAGGGACAGCAAGTTCACCCCTCCACTTT	CASSYSGTASSPLHF
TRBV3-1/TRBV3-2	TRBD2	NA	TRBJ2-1	TGTGCCAGCAGCCAAGATCCAGGGACTAGCGGGGTAAATGAGCAGTTCTTC	CASSQDPGTSGVNEQFF
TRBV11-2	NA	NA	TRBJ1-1	TGTGCCAGCAGCTTAGAAAGGGGCACTGAAGCTTTCTTT	CASSLERGTEAFF
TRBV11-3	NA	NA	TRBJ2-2	TGTGCCAGCAGCCGTCGTGGGGGGGCAACCGGGGAGCTGTTTTTT	CASSRRGGATGELFF
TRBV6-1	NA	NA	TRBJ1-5	TGTGCCAGCAGTGAACTACAGGGCCTCAATCAGCCCCAGCATTTT	CASSELQGLNQPQHF
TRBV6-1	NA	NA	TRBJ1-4	TGTGCCAGCAGTGAAAAAGCGAACGGGAATGAAAAACTGTTTTTT	CASSEKANGNEKLFF
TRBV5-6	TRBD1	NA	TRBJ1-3	TGTGCCAGCAGCCCAGACAGGGGGCTACATGGAAACACCATATATTTT	CASSPDRGLHGNTIYF
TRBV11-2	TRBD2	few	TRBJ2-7	TGTGCCAGCAGCTTAGACGGGGGGTCGAGCTCCTACGAGCAGTACTTC	CASSLDGGSSSYEQYF
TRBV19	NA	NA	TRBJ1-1	TGTGCCAGTAGTTGGGCGAACACTGAAGCTTTCTTT	CASSWANTEAFF
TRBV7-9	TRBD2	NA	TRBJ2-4	TGTGCCAGCAGCTCTACCCTAGCGGGGGGGCAGTACATTCAGTACTTC	CASSSTLAGGQYIQYF
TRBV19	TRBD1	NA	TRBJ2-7	TGTGCCAGTAGTATCTCCGGGACAGGGACTTTTTACGAGCAGTACTTC	CASSISGTGTFYEQYF
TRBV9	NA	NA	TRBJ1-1	TGTGCCAGCAGCGCCAATGACCTGGGGGGTGAAGCTTTCTTT	CASSANDLGGEAFF
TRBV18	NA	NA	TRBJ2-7	TGTGCCAGCTCACCTAGTAGGGAGGGGGGCTACGAGCAGTACTTC	CASSPSREGGYEQYF
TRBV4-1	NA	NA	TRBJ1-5	TGCGCCAGCAGCCCAGACAGGCAAGACAATCAGCCCCAGCATTTT	CASSPDRQDNQPQHF
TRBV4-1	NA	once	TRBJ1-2	TGCGCCAGCAGCCAACCGAGCTATGGCTACACCTTC	CASSQPSYGYTF